This paragraph reports one TCR beta chain. This clone appeared a few times. Its antigen is not yet known. Base qualities are missing; no much larger clone stands one base away. The entire isolated RNA was reverse transcribed using the High Capacity cDNA Reverse Transcription Kit, and thus expressed TCRB transcripts were sequenced. Deep immunoSEQ sequencing was performed on naive, central memory and regulatory T cell samples, with an average of roughly 3.3 million total reads per sample. Sorted cells were lysed in RLT buffer and RNA was extracted with DNase-treated RNeasy Micro or Mini kits, depending on cell number. Each cell subset was processed on its own to prevent cross-contamination, while patient and healthy donor samples were processed together. Using the immunoSEQ multiplex PCR, TCRB sequences were amplified from cDNA into 87-bp fragments spanning the CDR3 region. Amplicons were sequenced on the Illumina HiSeq platform. As for how the authors treated the data: Synthetic template baselines were used to correct PCR bias computationally, reads within Hamming distance 2 were collapsed, and singletons that could not be merged were discarded. Reads were aligned against IMGT to assign V, D and J genes, CDR3 length and insertions or deletions at six rearrangement sites. Within each subset, clonotype counts were normalized to the number of sorted cells before true diversity and Gini coefficients were calculated with the tcR R package. Repertoire sharing was quantified using the overlap coefficient calculated on TCRB nucleotide sequences. Out-of-frame TCRB sequences from naive cells were analyzed to stand in for the pre-selection repertoire. In TCRdb, the immuneACCESS table is reduced to in-frame sequences with V and J assigned. These tables do not hold every clone; where another copy was compared, an unresolved V gene accounts for under half, and the others remain unexplained. V, J and clone size reflect that table, while D and trimming were determined from the DNA. The sample table lists fewer than 500,000 clones, approximately 13% of them with a count of one. Under 0.04% of the sample is taken by the ten largest.

The source of the sample is a study of beta chain features in type 1 diabetes (dated by TCRdb to the late 2010s). Regarding the complete study: Mean age, gender distribution, total cell number and subset yield were not different between patients and healthy donors. A total of roughly 98,000,000 sorted cells were examined across all samples, and a strong correlation was observed between cell number per subset and RNA yield. In the study, recently diagnosed type 1 diabetes patients and matched healthy donors were compared on the TCRB repertoires of their sorted circulating CD4+ T cell subsets. Naive and central memory subsets were obtained from all 30 or so donors, but regulatory and stem cell-like memory subsets were isolated from only 8 patients and roughly eight healthy donors.

Each donor gave one peripheral blood draw, averaging around 0.11 L, which was collected into heparinised tubes. Naive, central memory, regulatory and stem cell-like memory CD4+ T cells were sorted on a BD FACSAria II using a panel including CD45RO, CCR7, CD25, CD127, CD95 and CD27. All sorted populations exceeded 95% purity. PBMCs were isolated right away by Lymphoprep density gradient centrifugation and were stained directly, without culture. Samples were stained and sorted in pairs, with one healthy donor and one patient per experiment, so that batch effects were minimized. V and J lose 0 bases and 1 base, and a span of 10 bases separates them. Including cysteine and phenylalanine, the CDR3 has 17 amino acids. The read is trimmed to its CDR3 DNA, 51 bases read in frame from base 1. Reading the germline V gene gives CDR1 LGHNA and CDR2 YSLEER. Overall study results and their limits: At VDJ recombination sites, type 1 diabetes patients had fewer insertions and more deleted nucleotides, which implies abnormalities in thymic rearrangement. Shorter templates might have been favored by PCR, but patient and control samples were amplified and corrected together, so both groups would have been affected equally by any skew. The naive, central memory and regulatory TCRB repertoires appeared to resemble one another more closely among patients than among healthy donors. Only small numbers of individuals were included in the HLA sub-analyses, which left unresolved whether HLA type had any influence on TCRB rearrangement. Sequencing cDNA rather than genomic DNA could over-represent highly expressing activated cells, although activation and CD3 levels did not differ between groups. In all four CD4+ subsets, TCRB CDR3 length was moderately but significantly shorter in type 1 diabetes patients.

The sequence derives from a man aged 25-40 years in good health. The receptor chain draws on TRBV4-3 and TRBJ2-6; confidence is insufficient to name the D gene. Sequenced: naive CD4+ T cells from blood. Per the publication, the cell subset or site label means: true naive CD4+ T cells. The CDR3 protein: CASSQESIASGANVLTF. The nucleotides read TGCGCCAGCAGCCAAGAATCGATCGCATCTGGGGCCAACGTCCTGACTTTC.